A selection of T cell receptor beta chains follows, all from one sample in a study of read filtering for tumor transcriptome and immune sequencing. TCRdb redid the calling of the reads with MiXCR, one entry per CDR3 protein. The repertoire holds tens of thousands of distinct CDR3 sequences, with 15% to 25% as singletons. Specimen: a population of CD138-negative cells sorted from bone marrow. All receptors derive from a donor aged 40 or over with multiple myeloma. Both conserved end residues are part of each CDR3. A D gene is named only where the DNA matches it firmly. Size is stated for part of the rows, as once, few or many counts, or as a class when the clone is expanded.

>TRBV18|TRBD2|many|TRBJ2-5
CASSYTSGEETQYF
TGTGCCAGCTCATATACTAGCGGGGAAGAGACCCAGTACTTC
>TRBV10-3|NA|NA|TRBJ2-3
CAISESSGTPTQYF
TGTGCCATCAGTGAGTCGTCTGGCACACCTACGCAGTATTTT
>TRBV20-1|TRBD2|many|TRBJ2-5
CSARLATSIRETQYF
TGCAGTGCTAGGCTTGCGACTAGCATTCGGGAGACCCAGTACTTC
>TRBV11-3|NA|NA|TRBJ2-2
CASSQRLRQNTGELFF
TGTGCCAGCAGCCAGAGGCTGAGACAGAACACCGGGGAGCTGTTTTTT
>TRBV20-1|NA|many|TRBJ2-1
CSAGGGPERGRNEQFF
TGCAGTGCAGGGGGGGGGCCCGAACGGGGGCGCAATGAGCAGTTCTTC
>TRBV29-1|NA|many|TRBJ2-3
CSVEAGRGSTDTQYF
TGCAGCGTTGAAGCGGGGCGGGGATCGACAGATACGCAGTATTTT
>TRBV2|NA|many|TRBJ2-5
CASNQWGESSETQYF
TGTGCCAGCAACCAGTGGGGGGAGAGTTCAGAGACCCAGTACTTC
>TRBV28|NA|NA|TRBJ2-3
CASSGGLTGTQYF
TGTGCCAGCAGTGGGGGACTTACAGGTACGCAGTATTTT
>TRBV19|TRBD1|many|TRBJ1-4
CASSNPGGGEKLFF
TGTGCCAGTAGTAATCCAGGGGGCGGAGAAAAACTGTTTTTT
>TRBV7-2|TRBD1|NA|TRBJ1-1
CASQRTGVIEAFF
TGTGCCAGCCAGCGGACAGGGGTAATTGAAGCTTTCTTT
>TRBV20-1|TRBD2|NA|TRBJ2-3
CSCRLAGSLSSTDTQYF
TGCAGCTGCAGACTAGCGGGAAGTTTATCTAGCACAGATACGCAGTATTTT
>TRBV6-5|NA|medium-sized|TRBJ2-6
CASSFTMATSSGANVLTF
TGTGCCAGCAGCTTTACGATGGCCACGAGCTCTGGGGCCAACGTCCTGACTTTC
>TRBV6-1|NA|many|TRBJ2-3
CASSGVAISTDTQYF
TGTGCCAGCAGTGGAGTAGCGATTAGCACAGATACGCAGTATTTT
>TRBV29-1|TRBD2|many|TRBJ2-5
CSVDTSGGETQYF
TGCAGCGTTGACACTAGCGGGGGGGAGACCCAGTACTTC
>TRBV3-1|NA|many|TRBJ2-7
CASSQGRASYEQYF
TGTGCCAGCAGCCAAGGGAGGGCCTCCTACGAGCAGTACTTC
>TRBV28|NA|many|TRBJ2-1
CASSLLAAGLSSYNEQFF
TGTGCCAGCAGTTTACTGGCGGCAGGATTGAGCTCCTACAATGAGCAGTTCTTC
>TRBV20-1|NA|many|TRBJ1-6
CSAKDRPTIYNSPLHF
TGCAGTGCCAAAGACAGGCCGACTATTTATAATTCACCCCTCCACTTT
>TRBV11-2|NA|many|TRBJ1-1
CASSLGNSGAFF
TGTGCCAGCAGCTTAGGGAACAGCGGAGCTTTCTTT
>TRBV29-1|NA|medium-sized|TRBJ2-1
CSVEQHEQFF
TGCAGCGTTGAACAGCATGAGCAGTTCTTC
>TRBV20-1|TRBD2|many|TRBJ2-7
CSAIVLAGGKGPFEQYF
TGCAGTGCCATAGTTTTAGCGGGAGGGAAGGGGCCCTTCGAGCAGTACTTC
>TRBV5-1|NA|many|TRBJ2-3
CASSLNTDTQYF
TGCGCCAGCAGCTTGAACACAGATACGCAGTATTTT
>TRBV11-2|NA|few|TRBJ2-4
CASSLGLANTLCF
TGTGCCAGCAGCTTAGGGCTGGCGAATACTCTGTGCTTC
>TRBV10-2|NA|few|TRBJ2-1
CASSPTDFEQFF
TGCGCCAGCAGTCCTACAGACTTTGAGCAGTTCTTC
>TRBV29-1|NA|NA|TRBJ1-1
CSVNTGMNTEAFF
TGCAGCGTCAACACAGGGATGAACACTGAAGCTTTCTTT
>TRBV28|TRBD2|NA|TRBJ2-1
CASTPHDWTSGGNEQFF
TGTGCCAGCACCCCGCATGATTGGACTAGCGGGGGAAATGAGCAGTTCTTC
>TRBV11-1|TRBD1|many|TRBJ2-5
CASSLPTGGGMETQYF
TGTGCCAGCAGCTTACCGACAGGGGGCGGGATGGAGACCCAGTACTTC
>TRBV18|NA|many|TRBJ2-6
CASSPPRYSGANVLTF
TGTGCCAGCTCACCACCGAGATACTCTGGGGCCAACGTCCTGACTTTC
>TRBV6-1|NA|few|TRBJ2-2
CASSANRESGELFF
TGTGCCAGCAGCGCAAACAGGGAAAGCGGGGAGCTGTTTTTT
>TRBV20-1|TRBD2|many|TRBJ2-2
CSARPHSGSVNTGELFF
TGCAGTGCTAGACCTCATAGCGGGAGTGTGAACACCGGGGAGCTGTTTTTT
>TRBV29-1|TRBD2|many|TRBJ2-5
CSVDVGTSGRHQETQYF
TGCAGCGTTGATGTGGGCACTAGCGGGAGACACCAAGAGACCCAGTACTTC
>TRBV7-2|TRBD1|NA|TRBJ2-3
CASSTGQVGVDTQYF
TGTGCCAGCAGCACGGGACAGGTGGGCGTAGATACGCAGTATTTT
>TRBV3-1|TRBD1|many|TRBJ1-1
CASSQGRQGSTEAFF
TGTGCCAGCAGCCAAGGAAGACAGGGGAGCACTGAAGCTTTCTTT
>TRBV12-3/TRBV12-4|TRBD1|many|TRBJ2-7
CASSLIQGSRYEQYF
TGTGCCAGCAGTTTGATACAGGGGTCCCGCTACGAGCAGTACTTC
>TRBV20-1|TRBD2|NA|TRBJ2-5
CSAETSGGFVTQYF
TGCAGTGCTGAGACTAGCGGGGGTTTTGTGACCCAGTACTTC
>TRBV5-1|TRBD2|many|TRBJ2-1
CASSLVAGGYNEQFF
TGCGCCAGCAGCTTGGTAGCGGGAGGTTACAATGAGCAGTTCTTC
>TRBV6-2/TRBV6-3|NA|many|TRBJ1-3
CASSYSMVKAISLSGNTIYF
TGTGCCAGCAGTTACTCGATGGTAAAGGCAATTTCGTTGTCTGGAAACACCATATATTTT